Presented here are 26 T cell receptor beta chains from one specimen sequenced in a study of prognosis after radiotherapy for stage I lung cancer. Genomic DNA was subjected to two-round multiplex PCR for amplification of TCR beta CDR3. The first round of PCR was done with primers that matched each TRBV and TRBJ gene. TCRdb redid the calling of the multiplex PCR reads with MiXCR, one entry per CDR3 protein. Seen here are over 30,000 distinct CDR3 sequences, 24% observed once, and the top ten hold less than 30%. Material: PBMCs, obtained before or after stereotactic body radiation therapy (not recorded which). The receptor set was obtained from a donor aged 50 or older with non-small cell lung cancer.

This clonotype was counted at least ten times. The V call is TRBV4-2, the J call TRBJ2-1, with 7 bases lining up with TRBD1. This CDR3 has 13 residues. Germline CDR1 is LGHNA and CDR2 is YNFKEQ. V was pared by 4 bases and J by 8 bases, with 5 bases of the junction left unmatched. The CDR3: CASSPTGNDEQFF. CDR3 DNA sequence: TGTGCCAGCAGCCCGACAGGGAACGATGAGCAGTTCTTC.

This clonotype appeared many times. J is TRBJ2-1 and V is TRBV9; TRBD2 aligns across 9 bases. Germline V gene sequence: CDR1 SGDLS, CDR2 YYNGEE. Trimming took 0 bases from V and 2 from J; bases not matched to a gene: 6. This CDR3 has 17 residues. DNA of the CDR3: TGTGCCAGCAGCGTAGATATAGCGGGGGACCCCTACAATGAGCAGTTCTTC. Protein: CASSVDIAGDPYNEQFF.

This clonotype was found many times. The chain combines TRBV6-1 with TRBJ1-6; TRBD1 aligns across 7 bases. The J segment lost 2 bases and the V segment lost 1 base, leaving 14 bases of the junction unmatched. CDR3 length: 20 amino acids. Germline lookup yields CDR1 MNHNS and CDR2 SASEGT. CDR3 protein: CASSEGRTGYSSAYNSPLHF. CDR3 nucleotides: TGTGCCAGCAGTGAAGGTCGGACAGGATACTCCAGCGCCTATAATTCACCCCTCCACTTT.

This clonotype has just a few counts. A read error may be the cause here, since a much bigger clone is one base away. J is TRBJ1-4 and V is TRBV15, with D perhaps TRBD1 (5 bases). Germline lookup yields CDR1 LNHNV and CDR2 YYDKDF (reference sequence). This CDR3 region has 13 residues. Trimming removed 1 base from V and 6 bases from J, with 6 bases in between. The CDR3 is CATSRVTDEKLFF. DNA for the CDR3: TGTGCCACCAGCAGAGTGACAGATGAAAAACTGTTTTTT.

Ten or more counts support this clonotype. The rearrangement links TRBV7-9 to TRBJ2-7, with a tentative D call TRBD1 (6 bases). Trimming cost V 5 bases and J 0 bases, with 11 bases left between them. Germline CDR1 is SEHNR and CDR2 is FQNEAQ (reference sequence). This CDR3 has 14 residues. CDR3 DNA: TGTGCCAGCAGCCCACGACAGGACTCCTACGAGCAGTACTTC. It encodes CASSPRQDSYEQYF.

This clonotype has at least ten counts. The gene calls are TRBV5-1 and TRBJ1-2; unclear D gene. Trimming cost V 1 base and J 2 bases, with 9 bases left between them. The V gene's germline CDR1 is SGHRS and CDR2 YFSETQ. This CDR3 is 14 amino acids long. CDR3 nucleotides: TGCGCCAGCAGCTTGAACACAGAAAACTATGGCTACACCTTC. Protein: CASSLNTENYGYTF. The full variable domain, rest sourced from reference TRBV5-1 and TRBJ1-2, is KAGVTQTPRYLIKTRGQQVTLSCSPISGHRSVSWYQQTPGQGLQFLFEYFSETQRNKGNFPGRFSGRQFSNSRSEMNVSTLELGDSALYLCASSLNTENYGYTFGSGTRLTVV.

This clonotype was observed at least ten times. The rearrangement joins TRBV19 to TRBJ1-1; no firm D call. The germline gives CDR1 LNHDA, CDR2 SQIVND (reference sequence). V gave up 7 bases and J gave up 2 bases, with 11 bases separating them. The CDR3 contains 13 residues. CDR3 amino acids: CASTPRPNTEAFF. CDR3 bases: TGTGCCAGTACCCCCAGACCTAACACTGAAGCTTTCTTT.

The chain joins TRBV15 to TRBJ1-5, with D unclear. The V gene's germline CDR1 is LNHNV and CDR2 YYDKDF (reference sequence). Trimming pared 2 bases from V and 1 base from J, leaving 12 bases between. CDR3 length equals 16 residues. The CDR3 loop is CATSRYGARSNQPQHF. CDR3 DNA: TGTGCCACCAGCAGATATGGTGCGAGAAGCAATCAGCCCCAGCATTTT.

In regard to this clonotype: Given a far larger clone just one base away, this is likely a sequencing read error. The V gene is TRBV6-2 or TRBV6-3, the J gene TRBJ2-7; 12 bases are a match to TRBD1. Germline CDR1 and CDR2: MNHEY and SVGEGT. V lost 8 bases and J lost 4; bases outside the gene matches: 6. The CDR3 sequence is 14 residues long. The CDR3 protein is CASLGTGGGYEQYF. For the CDR3, the DNA is TGTGCCAGCCTGGGGACAGGGGGCGGGTACGAGCAGTACTTC.

This clonotype was seen repeatedly, ten times or more. The chain employs TRBV5-1 and TRBJ2-5, with TRBD2 identical over 9 bases. Germline loops: CDR1 SGHRS, CDR2 YFSETQ. J was trimmed by 1 base and V by 3 bases; bases with no gene match: 4. The CDR3 totals 15 residues. DNA of the CDR3: TGCGCCAGCAGCTCTAGCGGGGACGCCCAAGAGACCCAGTACTTC. Encoded protein: CASSSSGDAQETQYF. The complete variable domain, with remaining parts taken from reference TRBV5-1 and TRBJ2-5, reads KAGVTQTPRYLIKTRGQQVTLSCSPISGHRSVSWYQQTPGQGLQFLFEYFSETQRNKGNFPGRFSGRQFSNSRSEMNVSTLELGDSALYLCASSSSGDAQETQYFGPGTRLLVL.

This clonotype appeared many times. This chain uses TRBV6-5 with TRBJ2-3; TRBD2 matches 8 bases. V shed 4 bases, J shed 0 bases, and the junction held 12 bases outside the gene matches. Germline V gene data show CDR1 as MNHEY and CDR2 as SVGAGI. CDR3 size: 18 residues. CDR3 residues: CASSSGTSLFFSTDTQYF. The CDR3 coding sequence is TGTGCCAGCAGTTCCGGGACTAGTCTATTTTTTAGCACAGATACGCAGTATTTT.

This chain links TRBV27 with TRBJ2-7; TRBD1 aligns across 8 bases. Unmatched junction bases numbered 7, after V lost 10 bases and J lost 2 bases. Germline V CDR1 and CDR2: MNHEY, SMNVEV (reference sequence). This CDR3 is built from 13 residues. The CDR3 bases are TGTGCCACCCCGACAGGGGAGGCCTACGAGCAGTACTTC. Residues: CATPTGEAYEQYF.

This clonotype came up many times. The chain joins TRBV2 to TRBJ2-7, with a possible D match to TRBD2 (6 bases). Germline CDR1 is SNHLY and CDR2 is FYNNEI. The CDR3 runs 13 residues. V gave up 4 bases and J gave up 3 bases, with 10 bases separating them. The CDR3 DNA sequence: TGTGCCAGCAGTGCCGGCGGGAACTACGAGCAGTACTTC. Translating gives CASSAGGNYEQYF.

This clonotype was detected ten times or more. This CDR3 is CASSYGQGTGADTQYF. In nucleotides, the CDR3 is TGTGCCAGCAGCTACGGACAGGGGACCGGGGCAGATACGCAGTATTTT. The chain recombines TRBV11-3 with TRBJ2-3, with 9 bases identical to TRBD1. CDR1 is SGHNT, CDR2 YENEEA, per germline. CDR3 length equals 16 residues. J lost 4 bases, V lost 4 bases, and 9 bases had no gene match.

The rearrangement links TRBV20-1 to TRBJ2-1; 10 bases fit TRBD2. With V trimmed by 3 bases and J by 9 bases, 14 bases remained unmatched. Germline CDR1 reads DFQATT; CDR2 reads SNEGSKA (reference sequence). The CDR3 spans 16 residues. The CDR3 loop reads CSASHLLASGSREQFF. For the CDR3, the DNA is TGCAGTGCTAGCCACCTCCTGGCTAGCGGGAGTCGTGAGCAGTTCTTC.

This clonotype has a count of ten or more. The CDR3 reads CASRAGVGNEQFF. CDR3 in DNA: TGTGCCAGCAGAGCGGGAGTTGGCAATGAGCAGTTCTTC. This chain uses TRBV11-1 with TRBJ2-1, with 8 bases that match TRBD2. After removal of 6 bases from V and 6 bases from J, the junction contained 4 bases not matched to a gene. Germline CDR1 and CDR2: SGHAT and FQDESV (reference sequence). CDR3 length: 13 residues.

Of note for this clonotype: The junction and the germline gene differ at one end; a read error may be behind it. The J gene is TRBJ2-3, the V gene TRBV20-1, with TRBD2 matching over 7 bases. The length of the CDR3 is 14 residues. The germline gives CDR1 DFQATT, CDR2 SNEGSKA (reference sequence). The CDR3, as DNA: TGCAGTGCTAGAGTAGCGGGTAGGGGAGATACACAGTATTTT. This gives the protein CSARVAGRGDTQYF.

This clonotype was counted ten times or more. The chain links TRBV20-1 to TRBJ2-1; 8 nucleotides match TRBD2. Germline V gives CDR1 DFQATT, CDR2 SNEGSKA (reference sequence). V lost 5 bases, J lost 8 bases, and 14 bases stayed unmatched. This CDR3 is 15 amino acids long. The DNA for the CDR3 is TGCAGTGCTGCACCGGGACTAGGGGTTGGGGATGAGCAGTTCTTC. Its protein is CSAAPGLGVGDEQFF.

This clonotype was detected ten times or more. V usage is TRBV7-7 and J usage is TRBJ1-5; 8 bases are a match to TRBD1. This CDR3 has 16 residues. CDR1 and CDR2 (germline): SSHAT, FNYEAQ (reference sequence). Trimming cost V 1 base and J 7 bases; bases outside gene matches: 9. The CDR3: CASSLDRGARKQPQHF. In DNA form, the CDR3 reads TGTGCCAGCAGCTTAGACAGGGGGGCAAGAAAACAGCCCCAGCATTTT.

Points on this clonotype: A much larger clone differs from this one at a single base, so this may be a read error. The CDR3 sequence: CSAPGSSKNIQYF. The CDR3 coding sequence is TGCAGTGCTCCAGGGTCGTCCAAAAACATTCAGTACTTC. The chain combines TRBV20-1 with TRBJ2-4; D is possibly TRBD1 (5 bases). The V gene lost 5 bases and the J gene lost 2 bases, with 10 bases spanning the gap. Per germline, CDR1 DFQATT and CDR2 SNEGSKA (reference sequence). The CDR3 is 13 amino acids.

This clonotype has a count of ten or more. This rearrangement joins TRBV11-2 to TRBJ1-2, with a weak D call TRBD1 (5 bases). The CDR3 extends over 14 amino acids. Germline-derived CDR1 and CDR2 are SGHAT and FQNNGV. Trimming took off 3 bases at V and 0 bases at J, with 8 bases between the two ends. The CDR3 here is CASSFETANYGYTF. Written as DNA, the CDR3 is TGTGCCAGCAGCTTCGAGACAGCTAACTATGGCTACACCTTC.

With regard to this clonotype: At one end, the junction sequence differs from germline, possibly due to a read error. This chain links TRBV4-2 with TRBJ2-3; 7 bases line up with TRBD2. This CDR3 has 15 amino acids. Germline V gene sequence: CDR1 LGHNA, CDR2 YNFKEQ. The CDR3 protein is CATSEAGLPTDTQYF. The CDR3 DNA follows: TGTGCCACCAGCGAAGCGGGACTTCCCACGGATACGCAGTATTTT.

This clonotype was detected many times. The chain recombines TRBV27 with TRBJ1-2, with 9 positions matching TRBD1. With 3 bases clipped from V and 7 bases from J, the junction kept 9 bases outside the gene matches. Germline-derived CDR1 and CDR2 are MNHEY and SMNVEV (reference sequence). The CDR3 length is 15 residues. CDR3 sequence (DNA): TGTGCCAGCAGTTTGAGGTTCTCGGGACAGGGTGGCTACACCTTC. Its translation is CASSLRFSGQGGYTF.

There are many counts of this clonotype. The CDR3 loop reads CASSPEPGQGEKLFF. In nucleotides, the CDR3 is TGTGCCAGCAGCCCCGAACCGGGACAGGGTGAAAAACTGTTTTTT. The chain has TRBV6-1 and TRBJ1-4, with 9 bases fitting TRBD1. The trim removed 6 bases at V and 7 bases at J, leaving 9 bases unmatched. CDR1 is MNHNS, CDR2 SASEGT, per germline. This CDR3 has 15 amino acids.

This clonotype was counted a few times. Being one base from a much bigger clone, this may be a read error. The genes are TRBV6-1 and TRBJ1-4; unclear D gene. From germline, CDR1 is MNHNS and CDR2 SASEGT. This CDR3 spans 15 amino acids. CDR3 sequence: CVSSDRGYINEKLFF. The CDR3 DNA is TGTGTCAGCAGTGATCGAGGGTACATTAATGAAAAACTGTTTTTT.

This clonotype was detected ten times or more. V usage is TRBV20-1 and J usage is TRBJ2-3; no clear D. CDR1 is DFQATT, CDR2 SNEGSKA, per germline (reference sequence). The CDR3 consists of 14 residues. V shed 3 bases and J shed 2 bases, with 12 bases lying between them. CDR3 sequence reads: CSASRWQTTDTQYF. The CDR3 DNA follows: TGCAGTGCTAGTCGGTGGCAGACCACAGATACGCAGTATTTT.